The source of this TCR beta chain is a study of blood T cell repertoires in COVID-19. Study in general: COVID-19 samples collected from the United States, Italy and Spain covered acute and convalescent phases.

Germline CDR1 and CDR2: SGHDN and FVKESK. V lost 4 bases to trimming and J lost 7 bases; unmatched junction nucleotides: 9. The CDR3 runs 17 residues. Clones were sequenced by immunoSEQ multiplex PCR, and TCRdb holds only the in-frame ones, with some missing. The sample lists around 220,000 clones, approximately 78% seen once, with 8% to 9% in the top ten. The chain recombines TRBV14 with TRBJ2-2; TRBD2 agrees at 13 bases. This TCR was recovered from a woman of 80 years or more with COVID-19, enrolled during active disease. The sequenced material came from peripheral blood. The CDR3 loop is CASSPFRLAGGDGELFF. The CDR3, as DNA: TGTGCCAGCAGCCCCTTCCGACTAGCGGGAGGTGACGGGGAGCTGTTTTTT.